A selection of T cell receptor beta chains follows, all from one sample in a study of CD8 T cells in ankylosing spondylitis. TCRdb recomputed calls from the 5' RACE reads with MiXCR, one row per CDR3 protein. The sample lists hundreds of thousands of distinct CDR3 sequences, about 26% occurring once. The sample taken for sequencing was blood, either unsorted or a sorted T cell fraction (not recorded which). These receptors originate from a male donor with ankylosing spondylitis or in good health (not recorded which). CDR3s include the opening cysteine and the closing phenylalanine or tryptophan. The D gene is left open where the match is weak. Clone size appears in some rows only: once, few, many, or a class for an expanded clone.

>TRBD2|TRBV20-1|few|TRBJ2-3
TGCAGTGCTAGACCCTCGGGACTAGCGGGTACAGATACGCAGTATTTT
CSARPSGLAGTDTQYF
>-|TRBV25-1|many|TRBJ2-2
TGTGCCAGCAGTGATGTCCGGCCGCCCGGGGAGCTGTTTTTT
CASSDVRPPGELFF
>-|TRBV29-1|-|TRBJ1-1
TGCAGCGTTGAAGTAGGGGTTAGCGGCACTGAAGCTTTCTTT
CSVEVGVSGTEAFF
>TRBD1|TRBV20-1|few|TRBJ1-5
TGCAGTGCCAGACGACAGGGCAGGAATCTTGGCAATCAGCCCCAGCATTTT
CSARRQGRNLGNQPQHF
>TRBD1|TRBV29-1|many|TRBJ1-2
TGCAGCGGCCTAGGACAGGGGGATGGCTACACCTTC
CSGLGQGDGYTF
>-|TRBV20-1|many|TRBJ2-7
TGCAGTGCTAGAGATCAGGGGTTTACCTACGAGCAGTACTTC
CSARDQGFTYEQYF
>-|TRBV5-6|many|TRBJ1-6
TGTGCCAGCAGCATTCCCGGTACCGGGGGCTCACCCCTCCACTTT
CASSIPGTGGSPLHF
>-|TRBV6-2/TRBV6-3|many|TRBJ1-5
TGTGCCAGCAGCTCTCTTGTGAATTTCTATAGCAATCAGCCCCAGCATTTT
CASSSLVNFYSNQPQHF
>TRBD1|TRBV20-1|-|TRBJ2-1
TGCAGTGCTGAGGGACAGCAGGGCTCCTACAATGAGCAGTTCTTC
CSAEGQQGSYNEQFF
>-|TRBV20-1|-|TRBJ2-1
TGCAGTGCTAGCCCAGGGTTGTCCTACAATGAGCAGTTCTTC
CSASPGLSYNEQFF
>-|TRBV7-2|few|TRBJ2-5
TGTGCCAGCAGCTTAGCCCGGGAGCTCCAAGAGACCCAGTACTTC
CASSLARELQETQYF
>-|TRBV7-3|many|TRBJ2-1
TGTGCCAGCAGTTATCTCGCCAACCCCCCTTACAATGAGCAGTTCTTC
CASSYLANPPYNEQFF
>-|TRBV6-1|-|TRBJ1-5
TGTGCCAGCAGTGAAGGTGCAGGGAACAATCAGCCCCAGCATTTT
CASSEGAGNNQPQHF
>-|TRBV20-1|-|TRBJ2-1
TGCAGTGCTAGGCCTAGCGCCACATCCTACAATGAGCAGTTCTTC
CSARPSATSYNEQFF
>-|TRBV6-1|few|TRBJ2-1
TGTGCCAGCAGGGGGACACCTAGCTCCTACAATGAGCAGTTCTTC
CASRGTPSSYNEQFF
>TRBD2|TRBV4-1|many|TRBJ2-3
TGCGCCAGCAGCCAAGATCGTGGTAGCGGGAGGGCGAGCACAGATACGCAGTATTTT
CASSQDRGSGRASTDTQYF
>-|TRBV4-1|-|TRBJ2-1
TGCGCCAGCAGCCAAGGTCTGATGAGCTCCTACAATGAGCAGTTCTTC
CASSQGLMSSYNEQFF
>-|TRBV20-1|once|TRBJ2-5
TGCAGTGCTAGAGGAACCCAGGGTAGCCAAGAGACCCAGTACTTC
CSARGTQGSQETQYF
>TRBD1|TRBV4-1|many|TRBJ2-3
TGCGCCAGCAGCCAGCAGACGGACAGGGATACGCAGTATTTT
CASSQQTDRDTQYF
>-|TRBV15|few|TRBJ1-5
TGTGCCACCAGCAGAGACCCGGGCAATCAGCCCCAGCATTTT
CATSRDPGNQPQHF
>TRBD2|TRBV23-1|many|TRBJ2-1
TGCGCCAGCAGTTCGTTTGCTAGCGGAGCTGACAATGAGCAGTTCTTC
CASSSFASGADNEQFF
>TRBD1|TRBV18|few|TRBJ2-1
TGTGCCAGCTCACCTCAGACAGGGGGTACATACAATGAGCAGTTCTTC
CASSPQTGGTYNEQFF
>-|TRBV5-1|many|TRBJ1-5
TGCGCCAGCAGCTTGGACAGGAGTAGCAATCAGCCCCAGCATTTT
CASSLDRSSNQPQHF
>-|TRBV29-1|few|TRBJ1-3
TGCAGCGTTGGGTTGAACTCTGGAAACACCATATATTTT
CSVGLNSGNTIYF
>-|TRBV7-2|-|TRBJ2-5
TGTGCCAGCAGCGCCACGCCGCACCAAGGGAAGACCCAGTACTTC
CASSATPHQGKTQYF
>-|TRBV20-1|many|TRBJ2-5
TGCAGTGCTAGACATCAGGTGGGAGAGACCCAGTACTTC
CSARHQVGETQYF
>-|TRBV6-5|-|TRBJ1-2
TGTGCCAGCAGTTACATTCAGGTCCCCAACTATGGCTACACCTTC
CASSYIQVPNYGYTF
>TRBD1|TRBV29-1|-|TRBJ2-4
TGCAGCGTTGAAGATACCGGGACAGTCAAAAACATTCAGTACTTC
CSVEDTGTVKNIQYF
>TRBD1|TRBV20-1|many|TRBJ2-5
TGCAGTGCTAGAGATCGGGACAGAACGTACCAAGAGACCCAGTACTTC
CSARDRDRTYQETQYF
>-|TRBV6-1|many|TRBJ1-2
TGTGCCAGCAGCCCGACGGAGTTTGGTTTTGGCTACACCTTC
CASSPTEFGFGYTF
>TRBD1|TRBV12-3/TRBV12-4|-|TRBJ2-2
TGTGCCAGCAGTCAGGACAGGGCTCCTACCGGGGAGCTGTTTTTT
CASSQDRAPTGELFF
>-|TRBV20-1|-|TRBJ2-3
TGCAGTGCTAGAAGGGCGTCTGGGGATACAGATACGCAGTATTTT
CSARRASGDTDTQYF
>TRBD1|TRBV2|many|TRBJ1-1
TGTGCCAGCAGGGGACAGCCGAACACTGAAGCTTTCTTT
CASRGQPNTEAFF
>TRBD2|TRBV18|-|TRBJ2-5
TGTGCCAGCTCACCCCCACGAGCGGGAGTCCAAGAGACCCAGTACTTC
CASSPPRAGVQETQYF
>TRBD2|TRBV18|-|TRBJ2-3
TGTGCCAGCTCACCCCTAGCGGGGATCTCTAGCACAGATACGCAGTATTTT
CASSPLAGISSTDTQYF
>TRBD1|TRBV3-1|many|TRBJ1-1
TGTGCCAGCAGACCGACCGGGACAGTCGGCACTGAAGCTTTCTTT
CASRPTGTVGTEAFF
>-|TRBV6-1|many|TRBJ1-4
TGTGCCAGCAGTGGTCCGACAGGCCTTAATGAAAAACTGTTTTTT
CASSGPTGLNEKLFF
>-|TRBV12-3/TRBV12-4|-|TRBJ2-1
TGTGCCAGCACTTTGCACGGGAGAGGCTACAATGAGCAGTTCTTC
CASTLHGRGYNEQFF
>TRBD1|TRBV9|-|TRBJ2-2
TGTGCCAGCAGCGCCGGACAGGGGGCGAACACCGGGGAGCTGTTTTTT
CASSAGQGANTGELFF
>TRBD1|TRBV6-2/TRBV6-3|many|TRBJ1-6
TGTGCCAGCAGCTCCTACAGGGGCAGCTCACCCCTCCACTTT
CASSSYRGSSPLHF
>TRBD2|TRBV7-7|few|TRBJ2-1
TGTGCTAGCAGCTCCGCCCCGGGACTAGCGGGACATGAGCAGTTCTTC
CASSSAPGLAGHEQFF